The 29 T cell receptor beta chains in this list originate from one sample, sequenced in a study of blood T cell repertoires in COVID-19. The method was immunoSEQ multiplex PCR; TCRdb's version includes in-frame clones alone and lacks a portion of them. Of a few hundred thousand clones in the sample, roughly 84% were seen once. The sample consisted of peripheral blood. The receptors here all came from a woman between 18 and 30 years old with acute or convalescent COVID-19.

The chain combines TRBV30 with TRBJ1-2; D remains unclear. CDR3 length: 13 amino acids. Germline CDR1 and CDR2: GTSNPN and SVGIG (reference sequence). V was trimmed by 0 bases and J by 2 bases, leaving 7 bases between them. The CDR3: CAWSVPGNYGYTF. The CDR3 bases are TGTGCCTGGAGTGTACCGGGGAACTATGGCTACACCTTC. Together with reference TRBV30 and TRBJ1-2, the CDR3 gives the full variable domain: SQTIHQWPATLVQPVGSPLSLECTVEGTSNPNLYWYRQAAGRGLQLLFYSVGIGQISSEVPQNLSASRPQDRQFILSSKKLLLSDSGFYLCAWSVPGNYGYTFGSGTRLTVV.

The DNA of the CDR3 is TGTGCCAGTAGTATATCTAGCGGAGCCAAAAACATTCAGTACTTC. Encoded protein: CASSISSGAKNIQYF. The genes are TRBV19 and TRBJ2-4; 7 bases map to TRBD2. Germline CDR1 and CDR2: LNHDA and SQIVND (reference sequence). CDR3 length equals 15 residues. After removal of 2 bases from V and 0 bases from J, the junction contained 1 base not matched to a gene.

This chain links TRBV6-5 with TRBJ2-2; 9 nucleotides align to TRBD1. Germline V CDR1 and CDR2: MNHEY, SVGAGI. The CDR3 has 14 amino acids. V was clipped by 6 bases and J by 7 bases; unmatched bases: 6. The CDR3 sequence: CASRRTGVNGELFF. As DNA, the CDR3 is TGTGCCAGCAGGCGGACAGGGGTGAACGGGGAGCTGTTTTTT.

The gene calls are TRBV6-5 and TRBJ2-1, with TRBD1 matching over 7 bases. Trimming took 1 base from V and 11 from J; bases not matched to a gene: 5. Germline V lookup: CDR1 MNHEY, CDR2 SVGAGI. There are 13 residues in the CDR3. The CDR3 sequence: CASSYLSQGKQFF. As DNA, the CDR3 is TGTGCCAGCAGTTACTTATCACAGGGGAAGCAGTTCTTC.

The chain recombines TRBV20-1 with TRBJ2-5; unclear D gene. Germline CDR1 DFQATT, CDR2 SNEGSKA (reference sequence). The length of the CDR3 is 11 residues. With 4 bases removed from V and 5 bases from J, the gap between germline ends came to 8 bases. The CDR3 sequence is CSAIYLETQYF. The CDR3 DNA reads as TGCAGTGCTATTTATCTTGAGACCCAGTACTTC.

This clone has just a few counts. The rearrangement links TRBV12-3 or TRBV12-4 to TRBJ2-1; tentatively, D is TRBD1 (5 bases). Trimming pared 6 bases from V and 15 bases from J, leaving 15 bases between. This CDR3 comprises 11 residues. CDR3 bases: TGTGCCAGCAGCCGTCAGGGTAAGCTGTTCTTC. Translating it yields CASSRQGKLFF.

V gene TRBV25-1 combines with J gene TRBJ1-5, with D perhaps matching TRBD1 (5 bases). The germline V gene has CDR1 MGHDK and CDR2 SYGVNS. The CDR3 is 13 residues long. Deletions cut 6 bases from V and 4 bases from J, with 10 bases between. CDR3 in DNA: TGTGCCAGCAGAGACAGCCCAAATCAGCCCCAGCATTTT. Translation: CASRDSPNQPQHF.

This chain connects TRBV18 to TRBJ1-1; 7 bases are shared with TRBD1. Germline V gene lookup returns CDR1 KGHSH and CDR2 LQKENI. J was trimmed by 2 bases and V by 10 bases; bases with no gene match: 4. The CDR3 covers 12 residues. The CDR3 region is CATGQVNTEAFF. DNA of the CDR3: TGTGCCACCGGACAGGTTAACACTGAAGCTTTCTTT.

The chain recombines TRBV30 with TRBJ2-2; 10 bases fit TRBD1. Trimming at V came to 5 bases and at J to 4 bases, leaving 4 bases not matched to a gene. Germline-derived CDR1 and CDR2 are GTSNPN and SVGIG (reference sequence). This CDR3 is 14 amino acids long. CDR3 protein: CAWSGQGPTGELFF. As DNA, the CDR3 is TGTGCCTGGTCGGGACAGGGGCCCACCGGGGAGCTGTTTTTT.

The genes are TRBV24-1 and TRBJ2-1; 7 nucleotides agree with TRBD2. Germline trimming cut 2 bases from V and 8 bases from J; bases unmatched to any gene: 8. This CDR3 is built from 15 residues. CDR1 is KGHDR, CDR2 SFDVKD, per germline. CDR3 nucleotide sequence: TGTGCCACCAGTGATTCGGGGAGGGGAGACCATGAGCAGTTCTTC. Its translation: CATSDSGRGDHEQFF.

This clone was picked up a small number of times. This sequence joins TRBV7-6 and TRBJ2-7; 8 nucleotides line up with TRBD1. Germline lookup yields CDR1 SGHVS and CDR2 FNYEAQ. The CDR3 spans 14 residues. V shed 5 bases and J 5 bases; nucleotides not matched to a gene: 8. In DNA form, the CDR3 reads TGTGCCAGCAGCCCCCGGACAGGGAGCAACGAGCAGTACTTC. Translated: CASSPRTGSNEQYF.

The V and J genes are TRBV4-3 and TRBJ2-3, with 11 bases aligning to TRBD2. V lost 0 bases to trimming and J lost 4 bases; unmatched junction nucleotides: 3. Germline loops: CDR1 LGHNA, CDR2 YSLEER. The CDR3 is made up of 16 amino acids. CDR3 region: CASSQDTSGSPDTQYF. The CDR3 DNA reads TGCGCCAGCAGCCAAGATACTAGCGGGAGCCCAGATACGCAGTATTTT.

This clone occurred once. J is TRBJ2-1 and V is TRBV19; TRBD2 aligns across 8 bases. Germline V gives CDR1 LNHDA, CDR2 SQIVND (reference sequence). The CDR3 sequence is 15 residues long. V trimming: 5 bases; J trimming: 0 bases; junction bases outside the gene matches: 3. In DNA form, the CDR3 reads TGTGCCAGTAGTGAAAGCGGGAGCTCCTACAATGAGCAGTTCTTC. Translated, it gives CASSESGSSYNEQFF.

This clone was seen a single time. The V gene is TRBV27, the J gene TRBJ2-7, with D tentatively TRBD2 (6 bases). The CDR3 runs to 14 residues. CDR1 and CDR2 from the germline V gene are MNHEY and SMNVEV (reference sequence). The V end lost 4 bases, the J end lost 3 bases, and 13 bases lay between the germline ends. CDR3 in DNA: TGTGCCAGCAGTTCCCGGGTGGGGGGCTACGAGCAGTACTTC. This sequence encodes CASSSRVGGYEQYF.

The CDR3, as DNA: TGTGCCAGCAGCCTTACAGGCACTGAAGCTTTCTTT. This translates into CASSLTGTEAFF. The chain couples TRBV11-2 to TRBJ1-1, with a possible D match to TRBD1 (5 bases). In germline, CDR1 is SGHAT, CDR2 FQNNGV. This CDR3 contains 12 residues. Trimming stripped 5 bases from V and 4 bases from J, with 8 bases between.

This chain links TRBV12-5 with TRBJ1-6; TRBD1 might be the D (6 bases). Germline CDR1 reads LGHNT; CDR2 reads FRNRAP. V lost 7 bases to trimming and J lost 7 bases, with 11 bases between them. The CDR3 totals 13 residues. CDR3 in amino acids: CASAGTQNSPLHF. CDR3 sequence (DNA): TGTGCTAGTGCAGGGACACAAAATTCACCCCTCCACTTT. Full variable domain (rest looked up from reference TRBV12-5 and TRBJ1-6): DARVTQTPRHKVTEMGQEVTMRCQPILGHNTVFWYRQTMMQGLELLAYFRNRAPLDDSGMPKDRFSAEMPDATLATLKIQPSEPRDSAVYFCASAGTQNSPLHFGNGTRLTVT.

The chain recombines TRBV25-1 with TRBJ1-4, with 7 bases identical to TRBD1. From germline, CDR1 is MGHDK and CDR2 SYGVNS. J lost 8 bases, V lost 7 bases, and 7 bases had no gene match. This CDR3 is built from 13 residues. The CDR3 DNA sequence: TGTGCCAGCATAGGGGGCGCAATCGAAAAACTGTTTTTT. Protein: CASIGGAIEKLFF.

The CDR3 nucleotides are TGTGCCAGCAGCCAAGATCTCGTGGGGAGATCAGAGACCCAGTACTTC. It encodes CASSQDLVGRSETQYF. This sequence joins TRBV3-1 (or the pseudogene TRBV3-2) and TRBJ2-5; a weak D match, TRBD2 (5 bases). CDR1 and CDR2 (germline): LGHDT, YNNKEL (reference sequence). This CDR3 contains 16 residues. Trimming cost V 0 bases and J 4 bases, with 15 bases left between them.

The rearrangement links TRBV4-1 to TRBJ2-1; TRBD2 matches 9 bases. With 6 bases clipped from V and 0 bases from J, the junction kept 9 bases outside the gene matches. Germline-derived CDR1 and CDR2 are MGHRA and YSYEKL. The CDR3 contains 17 residues. The DNA for the CDR3 is TGCGCCAGCAGGGCCATCCTAGCGGGGATCTCCTACAATGAGCAGTTCTTC. It encodes CASRAILAGISYNEQFF.

V gene TRBV19 combines with J gene TRBJ1-2; 8 positions match TRBD1. Germline V CDR1 and CDR2: LNHDA, SQIVND (reference sequence). CDR3 length equals 16 residues. With 5 bases clipped from V and 6 bases from J, the junction kept 14 bases outside the gene matches. CDR3 bases: TGTGCCAGTAGTCTGACAGGGGTTAGTACAGAACATGGCTACACCTTC. This translates into CASSLTGVSTEHGYTF.

The rearrangement uses TRBV4-3 and TRBJ2-7; 15 nucleotides align to TRBD2. CDR3 length: 18 amino acids. The germline V gene has CDR1 LGHNA and CDR2 YSLEER. V lost 3 bases and J lost 0; bases outside the gene matches: 6. In nucleotides, the CDR3 is TGCGCCAGCAGCCACGGACTAGCGGGAGGGGGACCCTCCTACGAGCAGTACTTC. Protein: CASSHGLAGGGPSYEQYF.

The chain joins TRBV15 to TRBJ1-5; weak D call: TRBD1 (6 bases). CDR3 length: 16 amino acids. Germline loops: CDR1 LNHNV, CDR2 YYDKDF (reference sequence). V lost 0 bases to trimming and J lost 6 bases, with 15 bases between them. CDR3 bases: TGTGCCACCAGCAGAGACCCGACCAGGGGAACTCAGCCCCAGCATTTT. This codes for CATSRDPTRGTQPQHF.

This sequence joins TRBV5-8 and TRBJ1-2, with D hard to call. Germline V gene data show CDR1 as SGHTS and CDR2 as YDEGEE. Deletions cut 4 bases from V and 8 bases from J, with 18 bases between. The CDR3 totals 14 residues. The DNA of the CDR3 is TGTGCCAGCAGCCCCGATGGGAGGGCTGACGGCTACACCTTC. It yields the protein CASSPDGRADGYTF. The whole variable domain, remainder taken from reference TRBV5-8 and TRBJ1-2, is EAGVTQSPTHLIKTRGQQATLRCSPISGHTSVYWYQQALGLGLQFLLWYDEGEERNRGNFPPRFSGRQFPNYSSELNVNALELEDSALYLCASSPDGRADGYTFGSGTRLTVV.

This sequence joins TRBV7-9 and TRBJ2-1, with D unresolved. The CDR3 sequence is 15 residues long. Germline V gives CDR1 SEHNR, CDR2 FQNEAQ (reference sequence). V was clipped by 1 base and J by 5 bases, with 12 bases between them. The CDR3 DNA sequence: TGTGCCAGCAGCTTAGGGCAACGCAACCACAATGAGCAGTTCTTC. Translating gives CASSLGQRNHNEQFF.

This chain uses TRBV25-1 with TRBJ1-2, with D perhaps TRBD1 (6 bases). The CDR3 totals 13 residues. CDR1 and CDR2 from the germline V gene are MGHDK and SYGVNS. V lost 2 bases and J 8 bases, leaving 12 bases between the germline ends. CDR3 sequence: CASSEGGRIGYTF. The CDR3 nucleotides are TGTGCCAGCAGTGAAGGGGGCAGGATCGGCTACACCTTC.

The gene calls are TRBV10-3 and TRBJ1-6, with 12 bases identical to TRBD1. Germline V gene data show CDR1 as ENHRY and CDR2 as SYGVKD. The junction had 10 bases not matched to a gene; V was cut back by 4 bases and J by 6 bases. This CDR3 spans 18 amino acids. The chain's CDR3 is CAISAVPGTGGFNSPLHF. CDR3 nucleotides: TGTGCCATCAGTGCGGTCCCCGGGACAGGGGGCTTTAATTCACCCCTCCACTTT.

In this sample, this clone turned up a few times. The chain carries TRBV7-8 and TRBJ1-5, with D unclear. Germline values: CDR1 SGHVS, CDR2 FQNEAQ. Trimming cost V 0 bases and J 5 bases, with 8 bases left between them. The CDR3 extends over 14 amino acids. The CDR3 sequence: CASSLAAGYQPQHF. CDR3 nucleotides: TGTGCCAGCAGCTTAGCGGCGGGTTATCAGCCCCAGCATTTT.

J is TRBJ2-2 and V is TRBV11-2, with a tentative D call TRBD2 (5 bases). The V gene's germline CDR1 is SGHAT and CDR2 FQNNGV. This CDR3 has 13 amino acids. V lost 3 bases, J lost 4 bases, and 6 bases lay in between. The CDR3: CASSFGVTGELFF. As DNA, the CDR3 is TGTGCCAGCAGCTTCGGGGTCACCGGGGAGCTGTTTTTT.

V gene TRBV5-1 combines with J gene TRBJ2-1; 7 positions match TRBD1. Germline V gene sequence: CDR1 SGHRS, CDR2 YFSETQ. The CDR3 is 14 residues long. Trimming at V came to 4 bases and at J to 2 bases, leaving 3 bases not matched to a gene. This CDR3 is CASSDGTAYNEQFF. CDR3 in DNA: TGCGCCAGCAGCGACGGGACAGCCTACAATGAGCAGTTCTTC.